Sequencing of this TCR beta chain was carried out in a study of cytomegalovirus exposure and HLA in healthy donors. PCR primers comprised 60 Vbeta and 13 Jbeta primers. The repertoire was sequenced with immunoSEQ multiplex PCR; TCRdb's copy has only in-frame clones and lacks some. This table has roughly 120,000 clones, approximately 80% appearing once. The ends were cut back, 6 bases at V and 7 bases at J, with 15 bases in the middle. This CDR3 spans 13 amino acids. CDR1 is SNHLY, CDR2 FYNNEI, per germline. The chain links TRBV2 to TRBJ2-5, with D tentatively TRBD2 (6 bases). Sequencing was performed on PBMCs. The TCR originated in a man aged 45-60 years in good health and CMV-seropositive. CDR3 protein: CASRRDGLGTQYF. As DNA, the CDR3 is TGTGCCAGCAGGCGGGACGGGCTGGGGACCCAGTACTTC. The full variable domain, completed using reference TRBV2 and TRBJ2-5, is EPEVTQTPSHQVTQMGQEVILRCVPISNHLYFYWYRQILGQKVEFLVSFYNNEISEKSEIFDDQFSVERPDGSNFTLKIRSTKLEDSAMYFCASRRDGLGTQYFGPGTRLLVL.